This TCR beta chain was profiled in a study of tumor-infiltrating lymphocytes in primary liver carcinoma. Alongside blood RNA obtained from unsorted whole blood, germline DNA was also extracted. Whole-study results and caveats: Being bulk and unsorted, samples allowed no CD4+ and CD8+ repertoire comparison.

The V end was cut by 5 bases, the J end by 0 bases, with 6 bases between. This CDR3 spans 13 amino acids. The germline gives CDR1 SGHAT, CDR2 FQNNGV. The sample holds many counts of this clonotype. Its antigen is not known. Making TCR beta cDNA involved approximately 520 ng total RNA and a constant-region primer. Three rounds of nested multiplex PCR with slightly modified ARM-PCR produced TCR beta libraries. The first two PCR rounds used TRBV1-TRBV30 forward primers with a C-beta reverse primer, about 10 cycles each. A single record per CDR3 protein comes from TCRdb applying MiXCR to the multiplex PCR reads. The table has roughly 330,000 distinct CDR3 sequences, less than 65% seen once.

The chain carries TRBV11-2 and TRBJ2-3, with D uncertain. This clonotype originated in a man aged 35-49 years with primary liver carcinoma and hepatitis B virus infection. The sample consisted of peripheral blood. Written as DNA, the CDR3 is TGTGCCAGCAGCCTCCCCAGCACAGATACGCAGTATTTT. Protein: CASSLPSTDTQYF.